Given below is one T cell receptor (beta chain) in context. Its specificity is unknown. This entry belongs to a study of OX40 agonist ivuxolimab in advanced cancers. Study-level information: Patients got intravenous ivuxolimab at 0.01 to 10 mg/kg every 2 weeks.

Study-wide findings and caveats: Individuals who were partial responders at 0.1-3.0 mg/kg had clonal expansion that ranked among the lowest.

Method: immunoSEQ multiplex PCR; TCRdb's copy keeps in-frame clones and lacks some. Seen here are approximately 43,000 clones, around 92% observed once, and the top ten hold approximately 0.5%. Looked up from germline, CDR1 is SGHVS and CDR2 is FQNEAQ. V lost 3 bases and J lost 2, with 7 bases in between. This CDR3 region has 13 residues. Sequencing was performed on CD4+ or CD8+ T cells sorted from blood, taken in a trial of the OX40 agonist ivuxolimab. This chain uses TRBV7-8 with TRBJ1-1; D is unclear. This clonotype originated in an adult with an advanced solid tumor such as melanoma, head and neck, liver or kidney cancer. The CDR3 sequence: CASSLQQNTEAFF. Written as DNA, the CDR3 is TGTGCCAGCAGCTTGCAGCAAAACACTGAAGCTTTCTTT.